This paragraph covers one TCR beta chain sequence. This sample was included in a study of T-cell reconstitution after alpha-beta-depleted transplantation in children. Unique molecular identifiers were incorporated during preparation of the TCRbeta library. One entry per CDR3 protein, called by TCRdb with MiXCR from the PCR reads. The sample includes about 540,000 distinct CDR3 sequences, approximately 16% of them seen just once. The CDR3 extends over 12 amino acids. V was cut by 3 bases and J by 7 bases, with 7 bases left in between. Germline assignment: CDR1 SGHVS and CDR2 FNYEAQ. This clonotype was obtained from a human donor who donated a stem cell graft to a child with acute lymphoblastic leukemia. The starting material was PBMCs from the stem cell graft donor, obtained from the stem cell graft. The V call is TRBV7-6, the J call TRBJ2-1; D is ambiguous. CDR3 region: CASSFILNEQFF. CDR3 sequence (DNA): TGTGCCAGCAGCTTCATATTGAATGAGCAGTTCTTC. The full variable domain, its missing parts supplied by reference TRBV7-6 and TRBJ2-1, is GAGVSQSPRYKVTKRGQDVALRCDPISGHVSLYWYRQALGQGPEFLTYFNYEAQQDKSGLPNDRFSAERPEGSISTLTIQRTEQRDSAMYRCASSFILNEQFFGPGTRLTVL.